This entry is about one TCR beta chain. TCRbeta library construction was performed incorporating unique molecular identifiers. TCRdb re-derived calls from the PCR reads in MiXCR, one entry per CDR3 protein. Among some 520,000 distinct CDR3 sequences listed, around a third were seen once. This entry is derived from a study of T-cell reconstitution after alpha-beta-depleted transplantation in children. Germline V CDR1 and CDR2: SGHRS, YFSETQ. V was cut by 5 bases and J by 4 bases, with 15 bases left in between. This CDR3 region has 15 residues. The chain links TRBV5-1 to TRBJ2-2; D may be TRBD2 (6 bases). The receptor's source is a human donor who donated a stem cell graft to a child with aplastic anemia. Here the sequenced sample was PBMCs from the stem cell graft donor, taken from the stem cell graft. The CDR3: CASSGSAGSTGELFF. The CDR3 DNA reads TGCGCCAGCAGTGGATCGGCGGGGAGCACCGGGGAGCTGTTTTTT.